Shown below are 16 T cell receptor beta chains from a single sample sequenced in a study of beta chain features in type 1 diabetes. General observations from the study: Type 1 diabetes patients had moderately but significantly shorter TCRB CDR3s in all four CD4+ subsets.

The antigens for these receptors are not known. Reverse transcribing all isolated RNA meant expressed TCRB transcripts were sequenced. Sequenced by immunoSEQ multiplex PCR; TCRdb stores in-frame clones only, minus some. The sample comprises under 400,000 clones, around an eighth of which are singletons, and approximately 0.01% rests with the top ten. Sequences were obtained from naive CD4+ T cells from blood. Receptors were obtained from a young woman with type 1 diabetes.

This clone came up a few times. The chain links TRBV18 to TRBJ2-7; TRBD2 matches 12 bases. Trimming cost V 2 bases and J 7 bases; bases outside gene matches: 9. Germline assignment: CDR1 KGHSH and CDR2 LQKENI. This CDR3 has 16 amino acids. The CDR3 DNA reads TGTGCCAGCTCACCAGCGAATCTAGCGGGAGGGGATGAGCAGTACTTC. It is translated as CASSPANLAGGDEQYF.

This clone came up a few times. Other DNA sequences from this sample encode an identical CDR3 as well. J is TRBJ2-7 and V is TRBV18, with 8 bases fitting TRBD1. The CDR3 totals 13 residues. Germline CDR1 KGHSH, CDR2 LQKENI. The V segment lost 6 bases and the J segment 3 bases; nucleotides outside the gene matches: 4. The CDR3 nucleotides are TGTGCCAGCTCCCCAGGGGGCGGCTACGAGCAGTACTTC. Protein: CASSPGGGYEQYF.

This clone was observed a handful of times. The J gene is TRBJ2-4, the V gene TRBV30; 9 bases match TRBD1. This CDR3 comprises 16 residues. Germline-derived CDR1 and CDR2 are GTSNPN and SVGIG (reference sequence). J gave up 0 bases and V 3 bases, and 6 bases lay outside the gene matches. The CDR3 is CAWSGTGWLAKNIQYF. The CDR3 nucleotides read TGTGCCTGGAGCGGGACAGGGTGGCTAGCCAAAAACATTCAGTACTTC.

This clone has just a few counts. The chain combines TRBV11-3 with TRBJ2-1; 8 bases fit TRBD2. Germline-derived CDR1 and CDR2 are SGHNT and YENEEA. The CDR3 runs 15 residues. The J segment lost 1 base and the V segment lost 6 bases, leaving 5 bases of the junction unmatched. The CDR3 sequence: CASSLGLVSYNEQFF. The CDR3 nucleotides are TGTGCCAGCAGTTTGGGACTAGTGTCCTACAATGAGCAGTTCTTC.

This chain uses TRBV4-3 with TRBJ1-5; D gene unclear. V was clipped by 8 bases and J by 2 bases, with 7 bases between them. The CDR3 totals 12 residues. Germline V gives CDR1 LGHNA, CDR2 YSLEER. The CDR3 sequence is CASSFGNQPQHF. The CDR3 nucleotides read TGCGCCAGCTCGTTCGGCAATCAGCCCCAGCATTTT.

The J gene is TRBJ1-4, the V gene TRBV7-9; D uncertain. Per germline, CDR1 SEHNR and CDR2 FQNEAQ (reference sequence). The ends were cut back, 1 base at V and 8 bases at J, with 11 bases in the middle. This CDR3 spans 14 amino acids. The CDR3 loop is CASSLGRTGEKLFF. The CDR3 DNA reads TGTGCCAGCAGCTTAGGCAGGACTGGCGAAAAACTGTTTTTT.

This clone has only a few counts. The chain recombines TRBV11-2 with TRBJ2-3; D may be TRBD2 (6 bases). Trimming removed 4 bases from V and 2 bases from J, with 19 bases in between. From germline, CDR1 is SGHAT and CDR2 FQNNGV. The CDR3 is 17 residues long. CDR3 bases: TGTGCCAGCAGCTCCATTCGAAGTAGCGGTCTCACAGATACGCAGTATTTT. Encoded protein: CASSSIRSSGLTDTQYF.

V usage is TRBV15 and J usage is TRBJ1-2; 7 bases align to TRBD1. The length of the CDR3 is 14 residues. Germline assignment: CDR1 LNHNV and CDR2 YYDKDF (reference sequence). V trimming: 0 bases; J trimming: 4 bases; junction bases outside the gene matches: 2. The CDR3 protein is CATSRDRGAYGYTF. Here the CDR3 DNA reads TGTGCCACCAGCAGAGACAGGGGGGCCTATGGCTACACCTTC.

The table lists this clone with a count of one. The chain joins TRBV15 to TRBJ1-3; D remains unclear. V shed 1 base and J shed 9 bases, with 13 bases lying between them. The CDR3 covers 14 residues. In germline, CDR1 is LNHNV, CDR2 YYDKDF (reference sequence). CDR3: CATSRVGRQTTIYF. CDR3 in DNA: TGTGCCACCAGCAGAGTCGGTAGACAAACCACCATATATTTT.

In its sample, this clone was seen a few times. The chain uses TRBV2 and TRBJ2-4; a weak D match, TRBD2 (5 bases). The CDR3 totals 13 residues. CDR1 SNHLY and CDR2 FYNNEI come from the germline V gene. Trimming shortened V by 7 bases and J by 2 bases, and 9 bases separated the two germline ends. The CDR3 is CASMTGSKNIQYF. CDR3 sequence (DNA): TGTGCCAGCATGACGGGGTCCAAAAACATTCAGTACTTC.

This chain uses TRBV29-1 with TRBJ1-2; a possible D gene is TRBD1 (5 bases). V was pared by 3 bases and J by 9 bases, with 11 bases between. In germline, CDR1 is SQVTM, CDR2 ANQGSEA. The CDR3 covers 11 residues. CDR3 DNA: TGCAGCGTTGAGCAGGGTGCACGCTACACCTTC. Translation gives CSVEQGARYTF.

The sample holds a few counts of this clone. At the DNA level, this CDR3 is encoded by other sequences in the same sample as well. The chain couples TRBV28 to TRBJ2-7; a possible D gene is TRBD1 (5 bases). The CDR3 sequence is 12 residues long. The germline gives CDR1 MDHEN, CDR2 SYDVKM. V was clipped by 2 bases and J by 3 bases, with 5 bases between them. The CDR3 coding sequence is TGTGCCAGCAGTTTAAGGGGCTACGAGCAGTACTTC. This codes for CASSLRGYEQYF.

This clone has only a few counts. The CDR3 sequence: CASSPPGHRMVNYGYTF. CDR3 sequence (DNA): TGCGCCAGCAGCCCCCCGGGACACAGGATGGTTAACTATGGCTACACCTTC. The chain couples TRBV5-1 to TRBJ1-2; possibly TRBD1 for D (6 bases). The germline CDR1 and CDR2 sequences are SGHRS and YFSETQ. The CDR3 sequence is 17 residues long. Trimming took 4 bases from V and 1 from J, leaving 20 bases between them.

The chain is built from TRBV5-1 and TRBJ1-2; D remains unclear. CDR1 SGHRS and CDR2 YFSETQ come from the germline V gene. The CDR3 sequence is 14 residues long. V was pared by 4 bases and J by 5 bases, with 15 bases between. The CDR3 loop reads CASSRPDGGYGYTF. The CDR3, as DNA: TGCGCCAGCAGCCGCCCCGACGGAGGATATGGCTACACCTTC.

The J gene is TRBJ2-7, the V gene TRBV28; maybe TRBD1 (6 bases). Trimming took 1 base from V and 5 from J, leaving 9 bases between them. The germline V gene encodes CDR1 MDHEN and CDR2 SYDVKM. The CDR3 has 13 amino acids. DNA of the CDR3: TGTGCCAGCAGTTTATTTGGACAGAACGAGCAGTACTTC. It yields the protein CASSLFGQNEQYF.

This clone was counted only a few times. The V and J genes are TRBV15 and TRBJ2-5; D gene unclear. Germline values: CDR1 LNHNV, CDR2 YYDKDF (reference sequence). This CDR3 is built from 14 residues. Between the trimmed V and J ends, which lost 0 bases and 3 bases, there was a span of 8 bases. DNA for the CDR3: TGTGCCACCAGCAGAGATTCTACGGAAGAGACCCAGTACTTC. It yields the protein CATSRDSTEETQYF.